A selection of T cell receptor beta chains follows, all from one sample in a study of blood T cells in healthy people across ages. TCRdb re-called the 5' RACE reads with MiXCR, one entry per CDR3 protein. The sample consists of about 930,000 distinct CDR3 sequences, almost 30% of them appearing once. The data were also submitted as part of a second study, on T cells of mothers and their children.

Material for sequencing was blood. These TCRs come from a woman aged 40 to 50 in good health. The CDR3 runs from the conserved cysteine through the conserved F or W. Fields, in order: clone size, CDR3 length, J gene, D gene, V gene, CDR3 DNA, CDR3 protein. A D gene is named only where the DNA matches it firmly. The size entry is marked missing in some rows and otherwise reads once, few, many or a size class.

>many|13|TRBJ2-7|NA|TRBV11-2
TGTGCCAGCAGGTCCCTGGCCTCCTACGAGCAGTACTTC
CASRSLASYEQYF
>NA|14|TRBJ2-5|TRBD1|TRBV20-1
TGCAGTGCCGGTCAGGACAGGTCCAAAGAGACCCAGTACTTC
CSAGQDRSKETQYF
>NA|13|TRBJ2-7|NA|TRBV12-3/TRBV12-4
TGTGCCAGCAGATCCGGGTCTTCCTACGAGCAGTACTTC
CASRSGSSYEQYF
>NA|13|TRBJ1-5|NA|TRBV29-1
TGCAGCGGCCAGGAAAATAGCGATCAGCCCCAGCATTTT
CSGQENSDQPQHF
>few|12|TRBJ2-7|NA|TRBV6-5
TGTGCCGGCAGTTACCGCGGAGACGAGCAGTACTTC
CAGSYRGDEQYF
>few|15|TRBJ1-3|NA|TRBV10-2
TGCGCCAGCAGTGAGACAGTTAGCTCTGGAAACACCATATATTTT
CASSETVSSGNTIYF
>few|15|TRBJ1-1|NA|TRBV20-1
TGCAGTGCTAGGGCAATCTTGACGGGGAATCAAGAAGCTTTCTTT
CSARAILTGNQEAFF
>many|11|TRBJ2-1|NA|TRBV12-3/TRBV12-4
TGTGCCAGCAGTTTAACCACTGAGCAGTTCTTC
CASSLTTEQFF
>NA|16|TRBJ2-1|TRBD2|TRBV9
TGTGCCAGCAGCGTAGAACCTAGCGGGGCCTACAATGAGCAGTTCTTC
CASSVEPSGAYNEQFF
>NA|14|TRBJ2-3|NA|TRBV19
TGTGCCAGTACCTATAGCAGGGAGACAGATACGCAGTATTTT
CASTYSRETDTQYF
>NA|15|TRBJ1-5|NA|TRBV16
TGTGCCAGCAGCCAATCCCCCACAAGCAATCAGTCCCAGCATTTT
CASSQSPTSNQSQHF
>once|15|TRBJ1-4|TRBD1|TRBV9
TGTGCCAGCAGCCCCAGCGGACAGGGGGGAGAAAAACTGTTTTTT
CASSPSGQGGEKLFF
>NA|14|TRBJ1-2|NA|TRBV3-1
TGTGCCAGCAGGGAGGCAGGAAGTCTTCCTGGCTACACCTTC
CASREAGSLPGYTF
>NA|13|TRBJ1-4|NA|TRBV28
TGTGCCAGCAGCCCAGGAGGGAGCGAAAAACTGTTTTTT
CASSPGGSEKLFF
>NA|15|TRBJ1-1|NA|TRBV11-2
TGTGCCAGCAGCCCAGTCGGCGGGGGTCGGCCTGAAGCTTTCTTT
CASSPVGGGRPEAFF
>many|11|TRBJ1-1|TRBD1|TRBV15
TGTGCCACCAGCGAACAGGGGGGAGCTTTCTTT
CATSEQGGAFF
>many|13|TRBJ1-2|TRBD1|TRBV12-3/TRBV12-4
TGTGCCAGCAGACCGGGACAGATATATGGCTACACCTTC
CASRPGQIYGYTF
>NA|17|TRBJ2-1|TRBD2|TRBV20-1
TGCAGTGCTAGAGCCCCGGGCGGGACTAGCGCGGAGGGGAAGCAGTTCTTC
CSARAPGGTSAEGKQFF
>NA|16|TRBJ2-1|TRBD2|TRBV7-9
TGTGCCAGCAGCTCCCCCCCGGGGGGGGGCTACAATGAGCAGTTCTTC
CASSSPPGGGYNEQFF
>few|15|TRBJ2-1|TRBD2|TRBV28
TGTGCCCGCAGTTTGGGCGGGGGGGCAAATAATGAGCAGTTCTTC
CARSLGGGANNEQFF
>many|15|TRBJ1-6|NA|TRBV7-6
TGTGCCAGCAGCCCAGGGGCCTCCTATAATTCACCCCTCCACTTT
CASSPGASYNSPLHF
>few|13|TRBJ2-4|NA|TRBV12-3/TRBV12-4
TGTGCCAGCAGTACCCAGACAGTCTTCATTCAGTACTTC
CASSTQTVFIQYF
>NA|15|TRBJ1-4|NA|TRBV5-1
TGCGCCAGCAGCTTGATTGCCAGCACTAATGAAAAACTGTTTTTT
CASSLIASTNEKLFF
>few|14|TRBJ1-2|NA|TRBV6-1
TGTGCCAGCAAGGGGAACAGGAATAACTATGGCTACACCTTC
CASKGNRNNYGYTF
>NA|15|TRBJ2-7|TRBD2|TRBV13
TGTGCCAGCAGCTTAGCCCAGCGGGAGACGTACGAGCAGTACTTT
CASSLAQRETYEQYF
>few|15|TRBJ2-3|TRBD2|TRBV2
TGTGCCAGCAGGAGGGCGGGGGGTAACACAGATACGCAGTATTTT
CASRRAGGNTDTQYF
>NA|15|TRBJ2-4|NA|TRBV11-2
TGTGCCAGCAGCTTTTCGGAGGGCCTCGAAAACATTCAGTACTTC
CASSFSEGLENIQYF
>few|15|TRBJ2-3|TRBD1|TRBV7-2
TGTGCCAGCAGCTTACTGGGACAGGGGGAAGTCGGGCAGTATTTT
CASSLLGQGEVGQYF
>few|13|TRBJ1-5|NA|TRBV28
TGTGCCAGCGAGAACAGGGTGAGTCAGCCCCAGCATTTT
CASENRVSQPQHF
>NA|11|TRBJ2-3|NA|TRBV2
TGTGCCACCATCACCCCAGATACGCAGTATTTT
CATITPDTQYF
>NA|18|TRBJ1-2|TRBD1|TRBV27
TGTGCCAGCAGTACACTCCGGGACAGGGGGCTCTCGGGGTATGGCTACACCTTC
CASSTLRDRGLSGYGYTF
>NA|11|TRBJ1-4|NA|TRBV29-1
TGCAGCGCCACGATAGGGGAAAAACTGTTTTTT
CSATIGEKLFF
>few|16|TRBJ2-1|TRBD2|TRBV5-1
TGCGCCAGCAGCTTGGTAACTAGCGGATTCAACAATGAGCAGTTCTTC
CASSLVTSGFNNEQFF
>few|15|TRBJ1-2|NA|TRBV18
TGTGCCAGCTCACCACCTTATTACAGTTCTCAAGGCTACACCTTC
CASSPPYYSSQGYTF
>few|15|TRBJ1-1|NA|TRBV20-1
TGCAGTGCTAGACGTGAGGGGCCCGGAGGCGGGGAAGCTTTCTTT
CSARREGPGGGEAFF
>NA|18|TRBJ2-3|TRBD2|TRBV4-1
TGCGCCAGCAGCCAATTGACTAGCGGGGGGCTCACCACAGATACGCAGTATTTT
CASSQLTSGGLTTDTQYF
>NA|14|TRBJ2-3|TRBD2|TRBV30
TGTGCCTGGAGTGTACTAGCGGGGGCAGATACGCAGTATTTT
CAWSVLAGADTQYF
>NA|15|TRBJ2-3|TRBD1|TRBV5-1
TGCGCCAGCAGCGGGACAGGGAGACGGACAGATACGCAGTATTTT
CASSGTGRRTDTQYF
>NA|14|TRBJ2-7|NA|TRBV2
TGTGCCAGCAGGGACCTACCGAGCTCCTACGAGCAGTACTTC
CASRDLPSSYEQYF
>NA|15|TRBJ1-2|NA|TRBV28
TGTGCCAGCAGCCCCCCTGACAGGCGGTTCTATGGCTACACCTTC
CASSPPDRRFYGYTF
>NA|17|TRBJ1-1|NA|TRBV5-1
TGCGCCAGCAGCGCTCTGTCTCCGGGACGCCGGAACACTGAAGCTTTCTTT
CASSALSPGRRNTEAFF
>NA|15|TRBJ1-5|TRBD1|TRBV20-1
TGCGGTGCTAGACAGGGCGCGAATAGCAATCAGCCCCAGCATTTT
CGARQGANSNQPQHF
>NA|13|TRBJ1-2|NA|TRBV12-3/TRBV12-4
TGTGCCAGCAGTTTACCAGGGAGTAAGGGCTACACCTTC
CASSLPGSKGYTF
>NA|12|TRBJ2-1|NA|TRBV28
TGTGCCAGCAGCCATACGACTCAGGGTGAGTTCTTC
CASSHTTQGEFF
>NA|12|TRBJ2-7|TRBD1|TRBV11-2
TGTGTCAGCAGCGGAACAGGGGACGAGCAGTACTTC
CVSSGTGDEQYF
>NA|19|TRBJ2-6|TRBD1|TRBV28
TGTGCCAGCAGTTTCCGCCCAGACAGGGCGGTGTCCGGGGCCAACGTCCTGACTTTC
CASSFRPDRAVSGANVLTF
>NA|13|TRBJ1-2|NA|TRBV6-6
TGTGCCAGCAGTTACTCTGGGGCGGGGGGCTACACCTTC
CASSYSGAGGYTF
>many|14|TRBJ1-2|TRBD1|TRBV11-2
TGTGCCAGCAGCACCGGGACAGCCGACTATGGCTACACCTTC
CASSTGTADYGYTF
>NA|17|TRBJ2-7|NA|TRBV5-1
TGCGCCGGCAGCCAGGTTCCAAGATCCGCTTTCTCCTACGAGCAGTACTTC
CAGSQVPRSAFSYEQYF
>many|15|TRBJ1-6|NA|TRBV4-1
TGCGCCAGCAGTGGCGGAGGCAGGGGTAGGTCACCCCTCCACTTT
CASSGGGRGRSPLHF
>many|14|TRBJ2-7|NA|TRBV7-2
TGTGCCAGCAGCTTAAGGCGAGAGACAGCCGAGCAGTACTTC
CASSLRRETAEQYF
>NA|19|TRBJ2-1|TRBD2|TRBV18
TGTGCCAGCTCACTTCAGGCACTAGCGGGGGTCAGCTCCTACAATGAGCAGTTCTTC
CASSLQALAGVSSYNEQFF
>few|15|TRBJ1-5|NA|TRBV28
TGTGCCAGCGGTCTCCCCGGGGCCCTCAATCAGCCCCAGCATTTT
CASGLPGALNQPQHF
>many|15|TRBJ2-7|NA|TRBV10-3
TGTGCCATCAGTGTGGGAGGGGGAAGCTCCTACGAGCAGTACTTC
CAISVGGGSSYEQYF
>NA|14|TRBJ2-7|TRBD1|TRBV7-2
TGTGCCAGCACCCTTAGTATGACAGGGGGCGAGCAGTACTTC
CASTLSMTGGEQYF
>NA|17|TRBJ2-7|TRBD2|TRBV7-2
TGTGCCAGCAGCCCGCGTAGCGGGGGGGCAGGCTACAATGAGCAGTACTTC
CASSPRSGGAGYNEQYF
>many|13|TRBJ2-1|NA|TRBV7-2
TGTGCCTCCGGGGCAGGGTCCTACAATGAGCAGTTCTTC
CASGAGSYNEQFF
>few|17|TRBJ2-3|TRBD2|TRBV24-1
TGTGCCACCACCGCTACCCGGACTAGCGGGGGGGCAGATACGCAGTATTTT
CATTATRTSGGADTQYF